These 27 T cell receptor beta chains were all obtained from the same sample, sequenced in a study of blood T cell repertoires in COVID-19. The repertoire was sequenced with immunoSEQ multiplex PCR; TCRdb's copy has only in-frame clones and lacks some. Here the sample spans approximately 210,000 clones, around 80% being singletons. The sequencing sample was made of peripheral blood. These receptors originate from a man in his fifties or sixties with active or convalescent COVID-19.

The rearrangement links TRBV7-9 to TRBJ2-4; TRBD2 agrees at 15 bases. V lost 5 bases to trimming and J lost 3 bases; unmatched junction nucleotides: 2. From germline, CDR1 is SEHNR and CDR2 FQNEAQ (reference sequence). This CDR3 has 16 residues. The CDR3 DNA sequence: TGTGCCAGCAGCGGGGGACTAGCGGGAGGCAAAAACATTCAGTACTTC. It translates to CASSGGLAGGKNIQYF.

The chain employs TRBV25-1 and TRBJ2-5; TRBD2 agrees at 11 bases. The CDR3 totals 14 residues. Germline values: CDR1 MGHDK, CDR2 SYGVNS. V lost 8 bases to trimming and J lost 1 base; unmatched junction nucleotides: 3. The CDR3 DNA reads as TGTGCCAGCGGTAGCGGGGGGGCCCAAGAGACCCAGTACTTC. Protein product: CASGSGGAQETQYF.

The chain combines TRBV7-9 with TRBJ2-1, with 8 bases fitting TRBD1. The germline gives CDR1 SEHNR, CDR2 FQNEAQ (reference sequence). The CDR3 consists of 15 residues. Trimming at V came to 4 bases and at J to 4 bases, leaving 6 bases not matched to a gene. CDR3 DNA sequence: TGTGCCAGCAGCTCGATACACAGGGGGTACAATGAGCAGTTCTTC. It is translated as CASSSIHRGYNEQFF.

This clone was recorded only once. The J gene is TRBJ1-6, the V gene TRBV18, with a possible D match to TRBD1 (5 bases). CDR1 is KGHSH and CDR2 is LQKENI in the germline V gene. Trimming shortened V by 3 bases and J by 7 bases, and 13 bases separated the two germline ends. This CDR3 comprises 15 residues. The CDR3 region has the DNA TGTGCCAGCTCACCGAGAGACAGTGGAAATTCACCCCTCCACTTT. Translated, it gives CASSPRDSGNSPLHF.

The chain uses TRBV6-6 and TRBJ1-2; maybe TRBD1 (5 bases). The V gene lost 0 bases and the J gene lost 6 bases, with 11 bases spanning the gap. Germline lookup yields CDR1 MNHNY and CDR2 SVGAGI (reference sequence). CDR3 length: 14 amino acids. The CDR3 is CASSYSTGGNGYTF. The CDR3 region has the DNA TGTGCCAGCAGTTACTCGACTGGGGGGAATGGCTACACCTTC.

The CDR3 DNA reads TGTGCCAGCAGAGAGTCTGGGAGAGGTTACGAGCAGTACTTC. Translation: CASRESGRGYEQYF. The genes are TRBV27 and TRBJ2-7, with D possibly matching TRBD2 (5 bases). Germline V CDR1 and CDR2: MNHEY, SMNVEV (reference sequence). The CDR3 has 14 amino acids. The germline V and J ends were trimmed by 6 bases and 4 bases, with 16 bases remaining between them.

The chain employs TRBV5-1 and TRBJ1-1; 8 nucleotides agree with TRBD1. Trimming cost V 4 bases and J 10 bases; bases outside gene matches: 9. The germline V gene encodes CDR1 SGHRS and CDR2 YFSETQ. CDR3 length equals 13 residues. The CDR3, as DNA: TGCGCCAGCAGCCTAAACCAGGGGGCCATAGCTTTCTTT. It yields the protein CASSLNQGAIAFF.

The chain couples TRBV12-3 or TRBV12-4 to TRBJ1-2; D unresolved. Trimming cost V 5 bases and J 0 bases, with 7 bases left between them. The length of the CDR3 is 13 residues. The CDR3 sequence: CASSRSANYGYTF. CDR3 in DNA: TGTGCCAGCAGTCGGTCGGCTAACTATGGCTACACCTTC.

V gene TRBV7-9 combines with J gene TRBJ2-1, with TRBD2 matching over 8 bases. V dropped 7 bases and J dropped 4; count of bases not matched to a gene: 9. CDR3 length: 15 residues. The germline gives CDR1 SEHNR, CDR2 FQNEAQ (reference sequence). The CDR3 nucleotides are TGTGCCAGCACCCAGTCCGGGACTAGATACAATGAGCAGTTCTTC. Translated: CASTQSGTRYNEQFF.

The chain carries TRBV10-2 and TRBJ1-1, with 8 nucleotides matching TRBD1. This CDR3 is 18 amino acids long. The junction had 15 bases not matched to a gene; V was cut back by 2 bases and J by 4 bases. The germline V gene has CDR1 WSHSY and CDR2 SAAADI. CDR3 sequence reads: CASSERGRTGLKGTEAFF. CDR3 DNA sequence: TGCGCCAGCAGTGAGCGGGGTCGGACAGGGTTGAAGGGCACTGAAGCTTTCTTT.

The CDR3: CASSQGLADEQYF. For the CDR3, the DNA is TGTGCCAGCAGCCAAGGACTAGCTGATGAGCAGTACTTC. This rearrangement joins TRBV14 to TRBJ2-7; 7 bases fit TRBD2. CDR1 and CDR2 from the germline V gene are SGHDN and FVKESK. Germline trimming cut 1 base from V and 7 bases from J; bases unmatched to any gene: 4. CDR3 length equals 13 residues.

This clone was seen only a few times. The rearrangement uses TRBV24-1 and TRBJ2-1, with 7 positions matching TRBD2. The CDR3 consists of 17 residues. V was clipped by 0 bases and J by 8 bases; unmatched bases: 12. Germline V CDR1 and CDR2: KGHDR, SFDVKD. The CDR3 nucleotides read TGTGCCACCAGTGATTTGCAGCGGCGCGGGAGAGGGGATGAGCAGTTCTTC. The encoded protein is CATSDLQRRGRGDEQFF.

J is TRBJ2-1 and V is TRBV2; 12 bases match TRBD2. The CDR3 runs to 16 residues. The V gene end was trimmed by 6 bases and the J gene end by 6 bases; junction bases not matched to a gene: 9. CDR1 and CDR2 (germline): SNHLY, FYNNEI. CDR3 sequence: CASRARLAGVSNEQFF. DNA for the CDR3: TGTGCCAGCAGGGCACGACTAGCGGGGGTCTCCAATGAGCAGTTCTTC.

The CDR3 sequence is CASSTVAPNTEAFF. CDR3 coding DNA: TGTGCCAGTAGTACTGTGGCTCCGAACACTGAAGCTTTCTTT. The rearrangement joins TRBV19 to TRBJ1-1; D gene unclear. This CDR3 spans 14 amino acids. V lost 4 bases and J lost 1, with 10 bases in between. Looked up from germline, CDR1 is LNHDA and CDR2 is SQIVND (reference sequence).

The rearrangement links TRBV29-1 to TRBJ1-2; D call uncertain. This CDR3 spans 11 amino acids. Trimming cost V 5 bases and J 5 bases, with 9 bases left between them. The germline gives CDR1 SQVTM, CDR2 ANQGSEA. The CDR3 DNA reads TGCAGCGTTTCCGTCCTGTATGGCTACACCTTC. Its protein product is CSVSVLYGYTF.

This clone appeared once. The CDR3 loop reads CSSGFVYGYTF. The DNA for the CDR3 is TGTTCTTCAGGTTTCGTATATGGCTACACCTTC. The chain recombines TRBV30 with TRBJ1-2; D is uncertain. Germline V gene data show CDR1 as GTSNPN and CDR2 as SVGIG (reference sequence). The CDR3 contains 11 residues. The full variable domain, rest sourced from reference TRBV30 and TRBJ1-2, is SQTIHQWPATLVQPVGSPLSLECTVEGTSNPNLYWYRQAAGRGLQLLFYSVGIGQISSEVPQNLSASRPQDRQFILSSKKLLLSDSGFYLCSSGFVYGYTFGSGTRLTVV.

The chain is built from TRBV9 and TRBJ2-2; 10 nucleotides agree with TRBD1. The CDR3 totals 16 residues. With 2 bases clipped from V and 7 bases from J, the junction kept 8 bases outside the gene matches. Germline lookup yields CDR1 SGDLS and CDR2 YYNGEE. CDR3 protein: CASSVTGTGVLGELFF. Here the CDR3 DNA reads TGTGCCAGCAGCGTCACCGGGACAGGGGTCCTCGGGGAGCTGTTTTTT.

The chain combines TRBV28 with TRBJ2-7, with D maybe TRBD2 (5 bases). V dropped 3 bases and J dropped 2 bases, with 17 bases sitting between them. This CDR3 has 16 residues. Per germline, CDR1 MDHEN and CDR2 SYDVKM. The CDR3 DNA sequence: TGTGCCAGCAGTTTTTCGGCCCTTAGCGCAACCTACGAGCAGTACTTC. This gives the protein CASSFSALSATYEQYF.

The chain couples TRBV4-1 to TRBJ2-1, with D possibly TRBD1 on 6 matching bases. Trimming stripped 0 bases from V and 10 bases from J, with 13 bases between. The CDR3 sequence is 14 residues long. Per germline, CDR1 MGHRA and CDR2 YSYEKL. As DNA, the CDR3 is TGCGCCAGCAGCCAAGATAGCAGGGGCGGAGAGCAGTTCTTC. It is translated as CASSQDSRGGEQFF.

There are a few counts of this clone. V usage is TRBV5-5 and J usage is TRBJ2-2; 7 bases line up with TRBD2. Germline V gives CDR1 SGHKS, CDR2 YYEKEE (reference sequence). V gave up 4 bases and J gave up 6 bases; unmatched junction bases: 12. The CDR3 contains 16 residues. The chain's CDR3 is CASSPGTTPWAGELFF. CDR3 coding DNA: TGTGCCAGCAGCCCCGGGACTACCCCGTGGGCCGGGGAGCTGTTTTTT.

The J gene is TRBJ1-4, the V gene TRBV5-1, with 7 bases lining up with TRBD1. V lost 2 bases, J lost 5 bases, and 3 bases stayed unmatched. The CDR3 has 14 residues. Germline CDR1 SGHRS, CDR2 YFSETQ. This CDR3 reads CASSFTGDNEKLFF. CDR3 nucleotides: TGCGCCAGCAGCTTTACAGGGGACAATGAAAAACTGTTTTTT.

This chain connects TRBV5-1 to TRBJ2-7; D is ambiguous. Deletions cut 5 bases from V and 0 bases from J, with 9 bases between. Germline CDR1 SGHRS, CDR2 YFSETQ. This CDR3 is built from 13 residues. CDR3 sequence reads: CASSNPSSYEQYF. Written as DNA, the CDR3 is TGCGCCAGCAGTAACCCGAGCTCCTACGAGCAGTACTTC.

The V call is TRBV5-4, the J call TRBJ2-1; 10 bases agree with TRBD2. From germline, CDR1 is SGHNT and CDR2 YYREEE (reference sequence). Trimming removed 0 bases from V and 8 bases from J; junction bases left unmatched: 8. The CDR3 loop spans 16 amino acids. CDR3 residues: CASSLAASGRIHEQFF. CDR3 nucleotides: TGTGCCAGCAGCTTGGCCGCTAGCGGGAGAATCCATGAGCAGTTCTTC.

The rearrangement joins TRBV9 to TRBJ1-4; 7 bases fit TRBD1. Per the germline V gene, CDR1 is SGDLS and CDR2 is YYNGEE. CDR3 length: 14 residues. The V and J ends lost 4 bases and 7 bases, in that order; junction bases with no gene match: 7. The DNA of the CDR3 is TGTGCCAGCAGCCCTGACAGGGCCAGTGAAAAACTGTTTTTT. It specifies CASSPDRASEKLFF.

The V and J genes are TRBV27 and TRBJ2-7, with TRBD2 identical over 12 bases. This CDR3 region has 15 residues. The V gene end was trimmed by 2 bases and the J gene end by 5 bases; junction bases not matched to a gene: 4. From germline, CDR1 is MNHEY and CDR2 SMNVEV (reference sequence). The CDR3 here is CASSLVTSGRDEQYF. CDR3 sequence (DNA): TGTGCCAGCAGTTTAGTGACTAGCGGGAGAGACGAGCAGTACTTC.

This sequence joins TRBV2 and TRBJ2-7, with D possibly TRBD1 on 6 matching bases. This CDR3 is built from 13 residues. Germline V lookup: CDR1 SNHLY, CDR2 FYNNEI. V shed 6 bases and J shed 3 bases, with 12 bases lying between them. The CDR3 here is CASRNTGIYEQYF. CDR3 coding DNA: TGTGCCAGCAGGAACACAGGGATCTACGAGCAGTACTTC.

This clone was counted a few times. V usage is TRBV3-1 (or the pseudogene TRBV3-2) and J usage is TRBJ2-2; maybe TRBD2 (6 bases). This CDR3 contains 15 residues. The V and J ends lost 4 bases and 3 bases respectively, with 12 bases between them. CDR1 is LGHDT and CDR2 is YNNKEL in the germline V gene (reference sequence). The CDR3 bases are TGTGCCAGCAGCCGTCCCGGGACTTACACCGGGGAGCTGTTTTTT. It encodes CASSRPGTYTGELFF.